This T cell receptor (beta chain) was identified in a study of T cell repertoires in aging, cancer and after chemotherapy. Study background: Donor ages fell into six groups from 30 or younger up to 70 or older. Clear clonal overlap appeared across healthy donor samples taken over several months to years. Study-wide findings and caveats: Across the chemotherapy interval, each cancer cohort showed higher median generation probability, suggesting thymic rebound. These repertoire data do not allow conclusions about immunological memory after chemotherapy.

TRB rearrangements spanning V, D and J were amplified using mixed TRB-A/B primers. A single record per CDR3 protein comes from TCRdb applying MiXCR to the multiplex PCR reads. The sample shows more than 9,000 distinct CDR3 sequences, more than 30% of them seen only once. In regard to this clonotype: Its antigen remains unknown.

Germline V gene sequence: CDR1 MNHEY, CDR2 SVGAGI. V dropped 8 bases and J dropped 7 bases, with 14 bases sitting between them. The CDR3 is 12 residues long. Amplification of TCR beta used genomic DNA extracted from peripheral blood. The TCR sequence derives from a human donor in good health. Sequences were obtained from blood. V gene TRBV6-5 combines with J gene TRBJ1-1, with D unclear. For the CDR3, the DNA is TGTGCCAGCCTATCCCCACACAGTGAAGCTTTCTTT. As protein: CASLSPHSEAFF.